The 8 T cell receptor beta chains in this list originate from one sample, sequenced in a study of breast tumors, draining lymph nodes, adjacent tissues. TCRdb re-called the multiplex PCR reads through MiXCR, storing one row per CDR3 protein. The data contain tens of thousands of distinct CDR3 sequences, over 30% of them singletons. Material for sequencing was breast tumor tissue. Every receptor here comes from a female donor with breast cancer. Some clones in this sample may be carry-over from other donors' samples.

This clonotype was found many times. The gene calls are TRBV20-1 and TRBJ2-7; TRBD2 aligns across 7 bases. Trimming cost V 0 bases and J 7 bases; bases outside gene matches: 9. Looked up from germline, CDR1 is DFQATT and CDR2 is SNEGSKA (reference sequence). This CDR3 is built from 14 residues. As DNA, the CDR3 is TGCAGTGCTAGAGAGTGGGGAGGGGCGAAGGAGCAGTACTTC. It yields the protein CSAREWGGAKEQYF.

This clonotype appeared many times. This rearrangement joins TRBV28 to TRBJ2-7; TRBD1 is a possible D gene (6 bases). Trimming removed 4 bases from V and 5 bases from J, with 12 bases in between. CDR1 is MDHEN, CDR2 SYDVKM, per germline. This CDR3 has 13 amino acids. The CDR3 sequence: CASSYRVDDEQYF. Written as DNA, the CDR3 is TGTGCCAGCAGTTACAGGGTGGACGACGAGCAGTACTTC.

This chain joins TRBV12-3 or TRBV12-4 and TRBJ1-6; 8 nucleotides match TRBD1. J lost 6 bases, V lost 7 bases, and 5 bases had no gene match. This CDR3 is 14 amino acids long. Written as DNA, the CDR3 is TGTGCCAGCACCCGGACAGGGCCTAATTCACCCCTCCACTTT. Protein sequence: CASTRTGPNSPLHF.

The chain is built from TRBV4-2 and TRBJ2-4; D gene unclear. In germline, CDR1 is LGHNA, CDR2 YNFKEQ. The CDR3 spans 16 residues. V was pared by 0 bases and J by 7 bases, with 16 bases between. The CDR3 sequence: CASSQDQSLGLNIQYF. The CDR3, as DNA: TGTGCCAGCAGCCAAGATCAATCGCTAGGGCTGAACATTCAGTACTTC.

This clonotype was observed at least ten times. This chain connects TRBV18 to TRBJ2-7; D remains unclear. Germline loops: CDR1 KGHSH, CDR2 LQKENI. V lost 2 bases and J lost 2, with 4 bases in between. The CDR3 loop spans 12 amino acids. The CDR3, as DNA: TGTGCCAGCTCACCAAACGCCTACGAGCAGTACTTC. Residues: CASSPNAYEQYF. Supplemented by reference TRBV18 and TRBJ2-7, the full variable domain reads NAGVMQNPRHLVRRRGQEARLRCSPMKGHSHVYWYRQLPEEGLKFMVYLQKENIIDESGMPKERFSAEFPKEGPSILRIQQVVRGDSAAYFCASSPNAYEQYFGPGTRLTVT.

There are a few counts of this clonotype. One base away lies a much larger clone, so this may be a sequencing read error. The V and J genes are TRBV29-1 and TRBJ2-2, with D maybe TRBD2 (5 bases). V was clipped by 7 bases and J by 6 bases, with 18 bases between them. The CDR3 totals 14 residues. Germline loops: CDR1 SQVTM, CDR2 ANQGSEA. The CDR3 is CSAGEGSNAGELFF. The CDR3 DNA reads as TGCAGCGCAGGAGAGGGCTCTAACGCCGGGGAGCTGTTTTTT.

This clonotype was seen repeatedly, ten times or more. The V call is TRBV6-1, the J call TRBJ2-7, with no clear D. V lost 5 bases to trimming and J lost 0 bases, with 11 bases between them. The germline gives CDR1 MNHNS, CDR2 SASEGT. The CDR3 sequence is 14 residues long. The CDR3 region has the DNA TGTGCCAGCAGTACCAGCGATAGCTCCTACGAGCAGTACTTC. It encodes CASSTSDSSYEQYF.

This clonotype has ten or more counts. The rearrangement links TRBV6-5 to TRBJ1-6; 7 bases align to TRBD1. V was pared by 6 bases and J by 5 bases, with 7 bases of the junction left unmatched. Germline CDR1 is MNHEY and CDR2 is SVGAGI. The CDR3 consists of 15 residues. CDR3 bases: TGTGCCAGCAGGGCCTTGGACAGGAATAATTCACCCCTCCACTTT. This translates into CASRALDRNNSPLHF.